This T cell receptor beta chain was sequenced during a study of blood T cell repertoires in COVID-19. Categorization into cohorts depended on clinical history that participants reported. All recovered Cohort 3 donors got two negative PCRs, got clearance, or saw symptom resolution. The CDR3 is made up of 13 amino acids. Trimming pared 4 bases from V and 7 bases from J, leaving 13 bases between. Germline V CDR1 and CDR2: LGHDT, YNNKEL (reference sequence). In the authors' workflow: Amplification of reference gene primers was used by the study to estimate nucleated cell counts. TCRdb's table, derived via immunoSEQ multiplex PCR, lists solely in-frame clones and lacks some. The V and J calls and clone size are taken from that table; D and trimming were inferred from the DNA. The repertoire holds 250,000 or so clones, with around 82% as singletons.

The chain joins TRBV3-1 (or the pseudogene TRBV3-2) to TRBJ1-1, with a possible D match to TRBD1 (6 bases). Sample: PBMCs or T cells enriched from blood (not recorded which). The sequence was collected from a man between 50 and 59 years old who had recovered from COVID-19. CDR3 sequence (DNA): TGTGCCAGCAGCCTAACAGGGTCGATTGAAGCTTTCTTT. Residues: CASSLTGSIEAFF.